Below are 26 T cell receptor beta chains sequenced from a single sample in a study of blood T cells in healthy people across ages. Combining a sample-barcoded 5' primer with a J-beta primer mix, a second PCR ran for 7 to 11 cycles. TCRdb re-called the 5' RACE reads with MiXCR, one entry per CDR3 protein. The sample carries about 1,400,000 distinct CDR3 sequences, 55% to 75% recorded once. Input material: blood. These TCRs come from a man aged 18 to 35 in good health.

The chain carries TRBV5-1 and TRBJ2-5; the match to TRBD1 covers 11 bases. This CDR3 comprises 15 residues. With 4 bases clipped from V and 5 bases from J, the junction kept 7 bases outside the gene matches. Germline assignment: CDR1 SGHRS and CDR2 YFSETQ. CDR3 DNA: TGCGCCAGCAGCCAGGGACAGGGGGGGGAGGAGACCCAGTACTTC. This codes for CASSQGQGGEETQYF.

This clonotype was recorded at least ten times. The chain uses TRBV27 and TRBJ1-2; the D gene is possibly TRBD1 (5 bases). This CDR3 spans 12 amino acids. V shed 5 bases and J shed 5 bases, with 9 bases lying between them. Germline CDR1 is MNHEY and CDR2 is SMNVEV (reference sequence). The CDR3 coding sequence is TGTGCCAGCAGTCCGCAGGGTTATGGCTACACCTTC. Translated: CASSPQGYGYTF.

The chain links TRBV4-3 to TRBJ1-2; tentative D call: TRBD1 (5 bases). CDR3 length: 14 amino acids. The V gene's germline CDR1 is LGHNA and CDR2 YSLEER. The V end lost 4 bases, the J end lost 4 bases, and 13 bases lay between the germline ends. The CDR3: CASSPHTGPYGYTF. CDR3 coding DNA: TGCGCCAGCAGCCCCCATACAGGACCCTATGGCTACACCTTC.

This clonotype was found a few times. The chain uses TRBV10-3 and TRBJ2-4; possibly TRBD2 for D (5 bases). V gave up 5 bases and J gave up 1 base, with 18 bases separating them. The CDR3 is 17 residues long. Germline V gene lookup returns CDR1 ENHRY and CDR2 SYGVKD. Here the CDR3 reads CAISPDGTTGAKNIQYF. Here the CDR3 DNA reads TGTGCCATCAGTCCCGACGGAACAACGGGGGCCAAAAACATTCAGTACTTC.

This clonotype was seen a handful of times. The chain joins TRBV20-1 to TRBJ2-1, with 9 nucleotides matching TRBD2. J gave up 9 bases and V 5 bases, and 17 bases lay outside the gene matches. The CDR3 totals 16 residues. Germline values: CDR1 DFQATT, CDR2 SNEGSKA (reference sequence). Written as DNA, the CDR3 is TGCAGTGCTCCCTTTCCTCTAGCGGGGTTAGGAAGTGAGCAGTTCTTC. Its translation: CSAPFPLAGLGSEQFF.

The chain combines TRBV4-2 with TRBJ1-2; no reliable D call. The CDR3 totals 14 residues. Germline V lookup: CDR1 LGHNA, CDR2 YNFKEQ. The V and J ends lost 0 bases and 8 bases respectively, with 13 bases between them. DNA for the CDR3: TGTGCCAGCAGCCAAGATATCAGGAGTTGGGGCTACACCTTC. It is translated as CASSQDIRSWGYTF.

Only a few counts were recorded for this clonotype. This chain's CDR3 is CSAEVRTYEQYF. CDR3 bases: TGCAGTGCCGAGGTACGGACCTACGAGCAGTACTTC. The rearrangement uses TRBV20-1 and TRBJ2-7; no clear D. CDR3 length equals 12 residues. Trimming stripped 6 bases from V and 2 bases from J, with 11 bases between. Germline values: CDR1 DFQATT, CDR2 SNEGSKA (reference sequence).

The gene calls are TRBV29-1 and TRBJ2-1; 7 bases fit TRBD2. The junction had 10 bases not matched to a gene; V was cut back by 6 bases and J by 8 bases. This CDR3 contains 13 residues. Per germline, CDR1 SQVTM and CDR2 ANQGSEA. CDR3 sequence (DNA): TGCAGCGTCAGGACTAGGTTCGCCGATGAGCAGTTCTTC. As protein: CSVRTRFADEQFF.

This clonotype showed up just a few times. The V call is TRBV2, the J call TRBJ1-2; D is perhaps TRBD1 (6 bases). Germline V CDR1 and CDR2: SNHLY, FYNNEI. V was shortened by 3 bases and J by 4 bases, with 12 bases between the two germline ends. The CDR3 is 14 amino acids. The DNA of the CDR3 is TGTGCCAGCAGTGAGTGGGGGCGGAGCTATGGCTACACCTTC. Translation gives CASSEWGRSYGYTF.

This clonotype was seen just once. The chain recombines TRBV6-5 with TRBJ2-7; 9 nucleotides align to TRBD2. Looked up from germline, CDR1 is MNHEY and CDR2 is SVGAGI. This CDR3 is 14 amino acids long. V gave up 5 bases and J gave up 3 bases; unmatched junction bases: 5. CDR3 sequence reads: CASSPQTSGYEQYF. As DNA, the CDR3 is TGTGCCAGCAGTCCTCAGACTAGCGGCTACGAGCAGTACTTC.

The chain joins TRBV5-1 to TRBJ2-5; 7 bases are shared with TRBD1. The J segment lost 2 bases and the V segment lost 3 bases, leaving 7 bases of the junction unmatched. The CDR3 loop spans 15 amino acids. CDR1 is SGHRS and CDR2 is YFSETQ in the germline V gene. The CDR3 DNA reads as TGCGCCAGCAGCTCGGGACAGATTTTGCAAGAGACCCAGTACTTC. Protein sequence: CASSSGQILQETQYF.

The chain uses TRBV3-1 and TRBJ2-5; D uncertain. Germline V lookup: CDR1 LGHDT, CDR2 YNNKEL (reference sequence). This CDR3 has 14 amino acids. The V end was cut by 6 bases, the J end by 0 bases, with 11 bases between. The CDR3 sequence is CASSGVINQETQYF. The DNA of the CDR3 is TGTGCCAGCAGTGGGGTTATCAACCAAGAGACCCAGTACTTC.

The chain is built from TRBV7-2 and TRBJ2-1, with a weak D call TRBD2 (5 bases). The J call may be wrong; the DNA end is better matched by TRBJ2-7. CDR3 size: 14 residues. Germline lookup yields CDR1 SGHTA and CDR2 FQGNSA. CDR3 sequence: CASKTGSSYNEQYF. Written as DNA, the CDR3 is TGTGCCAGCAAGACGGGGAGCTCCTACAATGAGCAGTACTTC.

V gene TRBV25-1 combines with J gene TRBJ1-1; D gene ambiguous. Germline CDR1 is MGHDK and CDR2 is SYGVNS. The CDR3 totals 11 residues. Trimming cost V 7 bases and J 4 bases, with 7 bases left between them. CDR3 bases: TGTGCCAGCAATTACGGCACTGAAGCTTTCTTT. It is translated as CASNYGTEAFF.

This clonotype has a handful of counts. This rearrangement joins TRBV29-1 to TRBJ1-2; possible D gene TRBD1, 5 bases. Germline assignment: CDR1 SQVTM and CDR2 ANQGSEA. The length of the CDR3 is 11 residues. Between the trimmed V and J ends, which lost 2 bases and 7 bases, there was a span of 8 bases. CDR3 sequence (DNA): TGCAGCGTTGAATGGGGGTCTGGCTACACCTTC. It codes for CSVEWGSGYTF.

This clonotype appeared a few times. This chain connects TRBV7-9 to TRBJ2-1; 8 nucleotides align to TRBD2. CDR3 length: 15 residues. CDR1 and CDR2 from the germline V gene are SEHNR and FQNEAQ (reference sequence). V was pared by 3 bases and J by 0 bases, with 1 base of the junction left unmatched. The CDR3: CASSFSGTSYNEQFF. The CDR3 nucleotides are TGTGCCAGCAGCTTTAGCGGGACCTCCTACAATGAGCAGTTCTTC.

The J gene is TRBJ1-3, the V gene TRBV2; D uncertain. From germline, CDR1 is SNHLY and CDR2 FYNNEI. V was trimmed by 7 bases and J by 0 bases, leaving 13 bases between them. The CDR3 covers 15 residues. CDR3 sequence reads: CASKTGVHSGNTIYF. The DNA of the CDR3 is TGTGCCAGCAAAACCGGGGTGCACTCTGGAAACACCATATATTTT.

The chain is built from TRBV29-1 and TRBJ1-1; D unresolved. Germline V gives CDR1 SQVTM, CDR2 ANQGSEA. V lost 7 bases to trimming and J lost 0 bases, with 15 bases between them. This CDR3 contains 14 residues. The CDR3 is CSAALTSMNTEAFF. The CDR3 nucleotides are TGCAGCGCCGCGTTGACATCCATGAACACTGAAGCTTTCTTT.

The gene calls are TRBV4-1 and TRBJ2-3; possible D gene TRBD2, 6 bases. The CDR3 length is 17 residues. Germline V gene data show CDR1 as MGHRA and CDR2 as YSYEKL. V lost 0 bases to trimming and J lost 0 bases, with 13 bases between them. The CDR3 region is CASSQESASASTDTQYF. The CDR3 DNA follows: TGCGCCAGCAGCCAAGAATCCGCTAGCGCGAGCACAGATACGCAGTATTTT.

In this sample, this clonotype turned up a few times. This chain joins TRBV27 and TRBJ2-7; D gene uncertain. Looked up from germline, CDR1 is MNHEY and CDR2 is SMNVEV (reference sequence). Trimming pared 0 bases from V and 3 bases from J, leaving 12 bases between. This CDR3 has 15 amino acids. CDR3 sequence: CASSLSSGYYYEQYF. The DNA for the CDR3 is TGTGCCAGCAGTTTATCATCCGGGTATTACTACGAGCAGTACTTC.

The genes are TRBV29-1 and TRBJ2-1, with no clear D. CDR3 length: 13 amino acids. Deletions cut 3 bases from V and 7 bases from J, with 13 bases between. Per the germline V gene, CDR1 is SQVTM and CDR2 is ANQGSEA. The CDR3 DNA sequence: TGCAGCGTTGAGGCCAGTGCTTTAAATGAGCAGTTCTTC. Its protein is CSVEASALNEQFF.

A few counts support this clonotype. The rearrangement uses TRBV27 and TRBJ2-3, with D possibly TRBD2 on 5 matching bases. Between the trimmed V and J ends, which lost 2 bases and 3 bases, there was a span of 15 bases. CDR3 length equals 16 residues. CDR1 and CDR2 from the germline V gene are MNHEY and SMNVEV (reference sequence). CDR3: CASSLIATGGTDTQYF. CDR3 bases: TGTGCCAGCAGTTTAATCGCTACCGGCGGGACAGATACGCAGTATTTT.

The chain couples TRBV5-1 to TRBJ1-1; D gene unclear. CDR3 length: 13 residues. V shed 5 bases and J shed 3 bases, with 11 bases lying between them. The germline V gene has CDR1 SGHRS and CDR2 YFSETQ. This CDR3 is CASSRNVDTEAFF. Here the CDR3 DNA reads TGCGCCAGCAGTCGGAACGTGGACACTGAAGCTTTCTTT.

The rearrangement joins TRBV28 to TRBJ2-1; 8 bases map to TRBD2. CDR3 length: 16 amino acids. Germline values: CDR1 MDHEN, CDR2 SYDVKM. Trimming cost V 3 bases and J 1 base; bases outside gene matches: 5. Here the CDR3 DNA reads TGTGCCAGCAGTTTCTCTGCGGGGGGTTCCTACAATGAGCAGTTCTTC. The encoded protein is CASSFSAGGSYNEQFF.

The chain combines TRBV29-1 with TRBJ2-5; 12 nucleotides match TRBD1. CDR1 is SQVTM and CDR2 is ANQGSEA in the germline V gene. CDR3 length: 13 amino acids. V lost 7 bases, J lost 7 bases, and 7 bases stayed unmatched. Here the CDR3 reads CSAQGQGATTQYF. CDR3 in DNA: TGCAGCGCCCAGGGACAGGGGGCAACGACCCAGTACTTC.

The DNA for the CDR3 is TGCAGTGCTAGCGGGAGGGGCGGCACAGATACGCAGTATTTT. Protein: CSASGRGGTDTQYF. The genes are TRBV20-1 and TRBJ2-3, with 8 bases aligning to TRBD2. The germline V gene encodes CDR1 DFQATT and CDR2 SNEGSKA (reference sequence). The CDR3 extends over 14 amino acids. Trimming removed 3 bases from V and 1 base from J; junction bases left unmatched: 3.